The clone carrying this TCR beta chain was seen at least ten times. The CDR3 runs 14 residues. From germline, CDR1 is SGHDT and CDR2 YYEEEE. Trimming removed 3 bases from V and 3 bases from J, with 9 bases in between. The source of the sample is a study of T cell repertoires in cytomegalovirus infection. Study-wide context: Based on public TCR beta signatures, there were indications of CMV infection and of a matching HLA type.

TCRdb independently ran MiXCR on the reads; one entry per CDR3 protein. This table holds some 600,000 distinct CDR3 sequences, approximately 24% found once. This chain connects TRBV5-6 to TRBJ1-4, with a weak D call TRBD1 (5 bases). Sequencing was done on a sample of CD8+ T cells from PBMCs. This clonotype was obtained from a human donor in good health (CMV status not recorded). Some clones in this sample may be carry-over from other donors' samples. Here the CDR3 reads CASSWGRPNEKLFF. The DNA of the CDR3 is TGTGCCAGCAGCTGGGGACGGCCTAATGAAAAACTGTTTTTT.